One and the same sample provided the 10 T cell receptor beta chains below, sequenced in a study of cytomegalovirus exposure and HLA in healthy donors. The study ran its PCR with 60 Vbeta and 13 Jbeta primers. This table comes from immunoSEQ multiplex PCR, and its TCRdb copy is limited to in-frame clones, with some not included. The repertoire holds approximately 160,000 clones, roughly 80% seen once, with about 4% in the top ten. Sequenced input: PBMCs. All receptors come from a man aged 45-60 years in good health and CMV-seropositive.

This chain joins TRBV27 and TRBJ1-5; 11 bases agree with TRBD1. Germline V gene sequence: CDR1 MNHEY, CDR2 SMNVEV (reference sequence). The junction had 14 bases not matched to a gene; V was cut back by 5 bases and J by 2 bases. The CDR3 covers 19 residues. CDR3 amino acids: CASSAWTGGGGVGNQPQHF. In DNA form, the CDR3 reads TGTGCCAGCAGTGCCTGGACAGGGGGCGGGGGGGTCGGCAATCAGCCCCAGCATTTT.

The rearrangement joins TRBV10-3 to TRBJ2-2; 8 bases line up with TRBD1. The germline CDR1 and CDR2 sequences are ENHRY and SYGVKD. CDR3 size: 15 residues. J was trimmed by 4 bases and V by 7 bases; bases with no gene match: 8. This CDR3 reads CAITTGQGGTGELFF. The CDR3 DNA reads TGTGCCATCACAACAGGACAGGGCGGCACCGGGGAGCTGTTTTTT.

This clone has a single count. This chain connects TRBV19 to TRBJ1-3; unclear D gene. CDR3 length equals 15 residues. Trimming pared 3 bases from V and 0 bases from J, leaving 9 bases between. The germline V gene encodes CDR1 LNHDA and CDR2 SQIVND (reference sequence). As DNA, the CDR3 is TGTGCCAGTAGTATCTTCGACATCTCTGGAAACACCATATATTTT. Its translation is CASSIFDISGNTIYF.

The V and J genes are TRBV19 and TRBJ2-2; 9 bases are a match to TRBD2. From germline, CDR1 is LNHDA and CDR2 SQIVND (reference sequence). The CDR3 sequence is 15 residues long. The ends lost 6 bases at V and 1 base at J; junction bases unmatched: 3. CDR3 region: CASRILAGNTGELFF. The CDR3 DNA sequence: TGTGCCAGTAGGATACTAGCGGGGAACACCGGGGAGCTGTTTTTT.

This chain uses TRBV5-1 with TRBJ2-2; 8 nucleotides align to TRBD2. CDR3 length: 15 residues. The V gene end was trimmed by 6 bases and the J gene end by 5 bases; junction bases not matched to a gene: 9. From germline, CDR1 is SGHRS and CDR2 YFSETQ. Written as DNA, the CDR3 is TGCGCCAGCATGGATCCGGGGGGGTTAACCGGGGAGCTGTTTTTT. It is translated as CASMDPGGLTGELFF. Filled out from reference TRBV5-1 and TRBJ2-2, the complete variable domain reads KAGVTQTPRYLIKTRGQQVTLSCSPISGHRSVSWYQQTPGQGLQFLFEYFSETQRNKGNFPGRFSGRQFSNSRSEMNVSTLELGDSALYLCASMDPGGLTGELFFGEGSRLTVL.

The chain combines TRBV29-1 with TRBJ2-1, with a tentative D call TRBD2 (6 bases). The CDR3 consists of 14 residues. The V gene lost 2 bases and the J gene lost 6 bases, with 14 bases spanning the gap. The germline V gene encodes CDR1 SQVTM and CDR2 ANQGSEA. This CDR3 reads CSVEYPSEFNEQFF. The CDR3 nucleotides are TGCAGCGTTGAATACCCTAGCGAATTCAATGAGCAGTTCTTC.

The chain recombines TRBV10-3 with TRBJ2-1; 10 bases are shared with TRBD2. The junction had 7 bases not matched to a gene; V was cut back by 11 bases and J by 3 bases. The CDR3 contains 14 residues. CDR1 and CDR2 from the germline V gene are ENHRY and SYGVKD. CDR3 in DNA: TGTGCCGTAACAGCGGGAGGGGGCTACAATGAGCAGTTCTTC. Translating gives CAVTAGGGYNEQFF.

The table lists this clone with a few counts. V usage is TRBV7-9 and J usage is TRBJ2-2; D uncertain. The CDR3 length is 15 residues. V lost 5 bases, J lost 0 bases, and 10 bases lay in between. Germline-derived CDR1 and CDR2 are SEHNR and FQNEAQ (reference sequence). The CDR3 reads CASSGSATNTGELFF. The DNA of the CDR3 is TGTGCCAGCAGCGGCAGCGCGACGAACACCGGGGAGCTGTTTTTT.

This clone has just a few counts. The gene calls are TRBV5-4 and TRBJ2-3, with D possibly matching TRBD2 (6 bases). Germline V gene lookup returns CDR1 SGHNT and CDR2 YYREEE (reference sequence). This CDR3 has 13 amino acids. Trimming left V 4 bases short and J 3 bases short, with 9 bases between. The CDR3 loop reads CASSHSGTDTQYF. The DNA for the CDR3 is TGTGCCAGCAGCCACAGCGGGACAGATACGCAGTATTTT. Complete variable domain (other parts from reference TRBV5-4 and TRBJ2-3): ETGVTQSPTHLIKTRGQQVTLRCSSQSGHNTVSWYQQALGQGPQFIFQYYREEENGRGNFPPRFSGLQFPNYSSELNVNALELDDSALYLCASSHSGTDTQYFGPGTRLTVL.

The V and J genes are TRBV7-8 and TRBJ2-2; weak D call: TRBD1 (5 bases). Trimming pared 0 bases from V and 3 bases from J, leaving 17 bases between. CDR3 size: 18 residues. Germline lookup yields CDR1 SGHVS and CDR2 FQNEAQ. This CDR3 is CASSLAYGAKPDTGELFF. The CDR3 nucleotides are TGTGCCAGCAGCTTAGCTTATGGGGCAAAGCCGGACACCGGGGAGCTGTTTTTT.